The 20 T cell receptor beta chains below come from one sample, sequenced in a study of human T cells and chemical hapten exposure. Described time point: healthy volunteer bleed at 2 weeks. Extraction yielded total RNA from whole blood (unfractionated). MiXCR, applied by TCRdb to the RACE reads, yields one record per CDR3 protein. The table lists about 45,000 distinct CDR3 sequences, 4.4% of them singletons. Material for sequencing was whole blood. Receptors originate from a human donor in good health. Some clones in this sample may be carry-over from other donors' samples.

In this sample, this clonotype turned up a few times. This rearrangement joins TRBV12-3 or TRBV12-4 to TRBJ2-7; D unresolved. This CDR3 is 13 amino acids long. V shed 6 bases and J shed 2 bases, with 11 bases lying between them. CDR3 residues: CASSLSYTYEQYF. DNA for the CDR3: TGTGCCAGCAGCCTTTCCTATACCTACGAGCAGTACTTC.

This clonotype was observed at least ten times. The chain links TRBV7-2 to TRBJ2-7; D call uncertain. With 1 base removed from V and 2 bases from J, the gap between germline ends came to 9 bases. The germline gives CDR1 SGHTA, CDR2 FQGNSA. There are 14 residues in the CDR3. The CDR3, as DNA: TGTGCCAGCAGCTTAGAGGCGGCAGCCTACGAGCAGTACTTC. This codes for CASSLEAAAYEQYF.

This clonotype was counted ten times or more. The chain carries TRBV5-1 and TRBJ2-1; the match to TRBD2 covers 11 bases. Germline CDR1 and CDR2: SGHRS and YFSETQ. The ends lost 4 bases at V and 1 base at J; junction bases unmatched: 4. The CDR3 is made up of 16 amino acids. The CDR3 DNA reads TGCGCCAGCAGCGCTACTAGCGGGAGTTCCTACAATGAGCAGTTCTTC. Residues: CASSATSGSSYNEQFF.

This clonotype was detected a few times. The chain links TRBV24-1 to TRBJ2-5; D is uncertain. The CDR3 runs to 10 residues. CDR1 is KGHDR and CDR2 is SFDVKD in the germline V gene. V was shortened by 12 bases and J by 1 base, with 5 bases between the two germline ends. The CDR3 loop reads CAVGQETQYF. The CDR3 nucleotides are TGTGCCGTCGGCCAAGAGACCCAGTACTTC.

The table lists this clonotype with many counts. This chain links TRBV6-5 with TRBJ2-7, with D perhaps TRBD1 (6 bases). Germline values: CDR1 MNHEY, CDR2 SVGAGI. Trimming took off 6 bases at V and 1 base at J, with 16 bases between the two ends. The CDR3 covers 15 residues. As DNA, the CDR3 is TGTGCCAGCAGACCCCAGGGGTCGCCTTCCTACGAGCAGTACTTC. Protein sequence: CASRPQGSPSYEQYF.

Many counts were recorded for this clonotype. In nucleotides, the CDR3 is TGTGCCTGGAGCTCTCCGTGGGAGAAGATGTCTCGGCCCCAGCATTTT. This encodes CAWSSPWEKMSRPQHF. The rearrangement uses TRBV30 and TRBJ1-5; D uncertain. This CDR3 spans 16 amino acids. Germline V lookup: CDR1 GTSNPN, CDR2 SVGIG (reference sequence). Trimming removed 3 bases at V and 9 bases at J, with 24 bases between.

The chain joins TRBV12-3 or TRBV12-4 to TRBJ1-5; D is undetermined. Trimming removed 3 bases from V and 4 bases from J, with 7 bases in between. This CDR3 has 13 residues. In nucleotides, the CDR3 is TGTGCCAGCAGTTTTCGGGAAAATCAGCCCCAGCATTTT. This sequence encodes CASSFRENQPQHF.

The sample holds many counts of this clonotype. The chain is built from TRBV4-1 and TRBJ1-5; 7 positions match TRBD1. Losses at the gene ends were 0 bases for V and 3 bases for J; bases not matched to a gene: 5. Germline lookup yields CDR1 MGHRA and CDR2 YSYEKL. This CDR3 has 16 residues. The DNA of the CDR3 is TGCGCCAGCAGCCAAGAGAGAGGGACAGTCAATCAGCCCCAGCATTTT. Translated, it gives CASSQERGTVNQPQHF.

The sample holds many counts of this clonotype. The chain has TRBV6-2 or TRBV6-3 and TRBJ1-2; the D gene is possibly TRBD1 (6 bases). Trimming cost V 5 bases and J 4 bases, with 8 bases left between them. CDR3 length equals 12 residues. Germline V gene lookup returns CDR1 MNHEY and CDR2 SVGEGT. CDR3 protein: CASSGQIYGYTF. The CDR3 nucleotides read TGTGCCAGCAGTGGACAGATCTATGGCTACACCTTC.

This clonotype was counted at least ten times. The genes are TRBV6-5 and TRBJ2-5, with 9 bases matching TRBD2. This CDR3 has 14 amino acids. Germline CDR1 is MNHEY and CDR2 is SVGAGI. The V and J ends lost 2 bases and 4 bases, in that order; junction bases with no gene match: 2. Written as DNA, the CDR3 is TGTGCCAGCAGTTACGAAGCGGGAGGAGAGACCCAGTACTTC. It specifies CASSYEAGGETQYF.

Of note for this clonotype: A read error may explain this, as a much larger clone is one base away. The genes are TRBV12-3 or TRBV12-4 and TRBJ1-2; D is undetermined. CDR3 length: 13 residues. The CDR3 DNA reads TGTGCCAGCAGTTTAGGAGCTAACTATGGCGACACCTTC. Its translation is CASSLGANYGDTF.

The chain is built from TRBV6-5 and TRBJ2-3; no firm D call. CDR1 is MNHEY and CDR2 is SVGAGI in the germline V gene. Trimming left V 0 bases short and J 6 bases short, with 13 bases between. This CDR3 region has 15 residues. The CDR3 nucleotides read TGTGCCAGCAGTTACTCGAGGCTTACCAGCGATACGCAGTATTTT. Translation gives CASSYSRLTSDTQYF.

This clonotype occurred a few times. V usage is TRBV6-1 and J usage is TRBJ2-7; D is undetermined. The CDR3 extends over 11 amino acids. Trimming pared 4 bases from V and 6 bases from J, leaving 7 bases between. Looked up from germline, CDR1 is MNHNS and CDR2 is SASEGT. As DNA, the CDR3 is TGTGCCAGCAGTGCCGAGTCCGAGCAGTACTTC. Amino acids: CASSAESEQYF.

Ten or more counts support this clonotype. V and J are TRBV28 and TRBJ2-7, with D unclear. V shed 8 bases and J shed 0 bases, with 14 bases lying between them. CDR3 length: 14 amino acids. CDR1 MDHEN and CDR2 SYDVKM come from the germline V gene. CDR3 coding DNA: TGTGCCAGCCCATCAGGTCTAAGCTCCTACGAGCAGTACTTC. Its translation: CASPSGLSSYEQYF. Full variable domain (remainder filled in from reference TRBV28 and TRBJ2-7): DVKVTQSSRYLVKRTGEKVFLECVQDMDHENMFWYRQDPGLGLRLIYFSYDVKMKEKGDIPEGYSVSREKKERFSLILESASTNQTSMYLCASPSGLSSYEQYFGPGTRLTVT.

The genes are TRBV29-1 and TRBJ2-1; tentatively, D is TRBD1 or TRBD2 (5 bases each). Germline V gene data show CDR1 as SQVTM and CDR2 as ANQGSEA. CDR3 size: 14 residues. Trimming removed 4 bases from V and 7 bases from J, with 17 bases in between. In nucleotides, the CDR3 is TGCAGCGTTGCGGCTGGTGGGGGTGGGAATGAGCAGTTCTTC. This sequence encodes CSVAAGGGGNEQFF.

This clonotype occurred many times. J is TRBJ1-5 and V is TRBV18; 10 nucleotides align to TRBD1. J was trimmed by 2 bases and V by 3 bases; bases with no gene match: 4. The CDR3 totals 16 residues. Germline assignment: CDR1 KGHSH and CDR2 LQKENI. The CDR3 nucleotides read TGTGCCAGCTCACCGCAAGGGACAGGGGGCAATCAGCCCCAGCATTTT. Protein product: CASSPQGTGGNQPQHF.

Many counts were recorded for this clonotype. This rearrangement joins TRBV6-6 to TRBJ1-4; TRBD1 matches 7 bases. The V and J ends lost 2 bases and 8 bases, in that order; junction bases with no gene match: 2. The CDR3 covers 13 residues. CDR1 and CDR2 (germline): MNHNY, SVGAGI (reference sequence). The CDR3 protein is CASSYVQGEKLFF. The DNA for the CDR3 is TGTGCCAGCAGTTACGTACAGGGGGAAAAACTGTTTTTT.

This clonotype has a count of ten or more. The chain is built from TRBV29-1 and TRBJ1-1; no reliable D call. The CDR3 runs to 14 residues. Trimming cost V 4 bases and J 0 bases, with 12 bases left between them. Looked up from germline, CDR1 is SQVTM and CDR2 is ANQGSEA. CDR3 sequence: CSVVGNSMNTEAFF. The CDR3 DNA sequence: TGCAGCGTTGTCGGAAACAGCATGAACACTGAAGCTTTCTTT.

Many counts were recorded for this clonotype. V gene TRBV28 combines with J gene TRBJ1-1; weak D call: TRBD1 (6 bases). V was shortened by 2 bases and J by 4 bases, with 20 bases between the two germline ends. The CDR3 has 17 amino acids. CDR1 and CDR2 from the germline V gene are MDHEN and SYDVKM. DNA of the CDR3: TGTGCCAGCAGTTTACGAGACGGGGGGCGTGTGAGCACTGAAGCTTTCTTT. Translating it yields CASSLRDGGRVSTEAFF.

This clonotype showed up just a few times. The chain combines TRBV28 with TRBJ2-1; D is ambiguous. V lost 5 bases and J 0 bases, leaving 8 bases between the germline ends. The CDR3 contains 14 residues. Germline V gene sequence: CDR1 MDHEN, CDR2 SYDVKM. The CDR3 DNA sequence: TGTGCCAGCAGTAAGGTAAACTCCTACAATGAGCAGTTCTTC. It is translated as CASSKVNSYNEQFF.